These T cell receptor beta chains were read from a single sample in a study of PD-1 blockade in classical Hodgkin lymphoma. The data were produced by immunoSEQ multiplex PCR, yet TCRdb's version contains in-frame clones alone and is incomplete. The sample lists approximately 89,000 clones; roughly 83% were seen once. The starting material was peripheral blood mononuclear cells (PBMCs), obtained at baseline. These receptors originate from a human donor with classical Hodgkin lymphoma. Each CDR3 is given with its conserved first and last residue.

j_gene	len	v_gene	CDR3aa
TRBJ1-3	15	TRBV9	CASSPTGGRGNTIYF
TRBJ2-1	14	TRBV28	CASTAGGLPGEQFF
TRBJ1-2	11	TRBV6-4	CARRDYDGYTF
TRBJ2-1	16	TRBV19	CASSIQAGGPYNEQFF
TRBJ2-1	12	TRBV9	CASSVRGGEQFF
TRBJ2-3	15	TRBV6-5	CASSSRTSGTDTQYF
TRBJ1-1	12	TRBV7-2	CASTQYSTEAFF
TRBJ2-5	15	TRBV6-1	CASTESGGRIETQYF
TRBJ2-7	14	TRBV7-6	CASSLAGEQGEQYF
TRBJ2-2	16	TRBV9	CASSVDSGSVGGELFF
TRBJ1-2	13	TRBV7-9	CASSSDRGGRPHF
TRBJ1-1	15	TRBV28	CASSLRGGGNTEAFF
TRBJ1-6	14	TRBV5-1	CASSLEPGESPLHF
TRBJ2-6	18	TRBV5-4	CASATGLAGFSGANVLTF
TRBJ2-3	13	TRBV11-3	CASSRGATDTQYF
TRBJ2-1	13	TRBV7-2	CASSRDRINEQFF
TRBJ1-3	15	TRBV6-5	CASSYRGPAGNTIYF
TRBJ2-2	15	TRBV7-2	CASSLSVRNTGELFF
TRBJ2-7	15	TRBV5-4	CASSLGLADPYEQYF
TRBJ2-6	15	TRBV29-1	CSVEDRRAGANVLTF
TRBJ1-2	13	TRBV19	CASIYPGATRYTF
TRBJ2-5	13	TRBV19	CASSSGGGETQYF
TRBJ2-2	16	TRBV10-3	CAINQGLAANTGELFF
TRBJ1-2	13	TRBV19	CASADRANYGYTF
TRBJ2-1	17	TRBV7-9	CASSSNIAAPGGAGQFF
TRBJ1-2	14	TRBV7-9	CASSPPGANYGYTF
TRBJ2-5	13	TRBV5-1	CASSPDGQETQYF
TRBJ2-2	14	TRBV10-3	CAINDRAETGELFF
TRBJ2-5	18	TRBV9	CASSVATSGSGRQETQYF
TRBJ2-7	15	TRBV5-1	CASSIILDRTYEQYF
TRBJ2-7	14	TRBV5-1	CASSRSGGRDEQYF
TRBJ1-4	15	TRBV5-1	CASSLDPGAGEKLFF
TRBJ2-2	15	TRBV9	CASSVGRLDTGELFF
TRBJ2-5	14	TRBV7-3	CASSLRPGSDDQYF
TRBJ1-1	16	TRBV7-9	CASSSPQGIMNTEAFF
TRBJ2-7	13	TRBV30	CAWSVGTSYEQYF
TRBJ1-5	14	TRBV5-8	CASSLRQGDQPQHF
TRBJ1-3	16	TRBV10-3	CAISAGQGSSGNTIYF
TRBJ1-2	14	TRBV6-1	CASRSVPGPHGYTF
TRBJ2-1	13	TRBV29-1	CSARERPYNEQFF
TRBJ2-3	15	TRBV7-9	CASSYLAGGTDTQYF
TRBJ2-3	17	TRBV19	CASSFTLAGGPTDTQYF
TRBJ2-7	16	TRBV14	CASSQGPGQVTYEQYF
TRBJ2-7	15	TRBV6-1	CASSPTDLTSYEQYF
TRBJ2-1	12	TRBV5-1	CASSLTAYEQFF
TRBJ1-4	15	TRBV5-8	CASSLWTGRAEKLFF
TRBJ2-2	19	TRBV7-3	CASSLIGVVGDSLTGELFF
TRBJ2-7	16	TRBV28	CASREGGGQASYEQYF
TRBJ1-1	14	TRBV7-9	CASSLAPTGGQAFF
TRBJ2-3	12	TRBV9	CASSVATDTQYF
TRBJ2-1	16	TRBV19	CASSNHDRGFYNEQFF
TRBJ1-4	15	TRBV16	CASSAPGASGEKLFF
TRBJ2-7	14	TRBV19	CASSIASQGYEQYF